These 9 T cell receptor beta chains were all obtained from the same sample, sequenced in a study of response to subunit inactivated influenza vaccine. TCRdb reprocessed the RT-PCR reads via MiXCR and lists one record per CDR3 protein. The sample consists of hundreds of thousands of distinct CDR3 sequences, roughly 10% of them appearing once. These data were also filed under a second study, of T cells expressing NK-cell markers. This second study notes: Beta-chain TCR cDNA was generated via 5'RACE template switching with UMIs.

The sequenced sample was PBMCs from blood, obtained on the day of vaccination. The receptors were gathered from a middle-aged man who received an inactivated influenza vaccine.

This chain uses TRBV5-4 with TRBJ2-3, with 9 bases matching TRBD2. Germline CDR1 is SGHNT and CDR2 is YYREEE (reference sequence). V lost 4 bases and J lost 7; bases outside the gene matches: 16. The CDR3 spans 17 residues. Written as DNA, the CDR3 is TGTGCCAGCAGCCTCGGGGCGCAAGCGGGGGGCCGGAATACGCAGTATTTT. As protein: CASSLGAQAGGRNTQYF.

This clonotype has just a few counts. The CDR3 DNA is TGCGCCAGCAGCCACACCTGGGGAACCTACGAGCAGTACTTC. It encodes CASSHTWGTYEQYF. V and J are TRBV4-3 and TRBJ2-7; D ambiguous. In germline, CDR1 is LGHNA, CDR2 YSLEER. V was shortened by 3 bases and J by 2 bases, with 11 bases between the two germline ends. This CDR3 contains 14 residues.

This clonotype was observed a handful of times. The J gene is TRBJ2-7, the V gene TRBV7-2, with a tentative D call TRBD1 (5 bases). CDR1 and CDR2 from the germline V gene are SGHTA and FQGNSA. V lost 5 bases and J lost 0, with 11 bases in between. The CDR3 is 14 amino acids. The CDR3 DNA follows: TGTGCCAGCAGCAATACAGGTTTCTCCTACGAGCAGTACTTC. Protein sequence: CASSNTGFSYEQYF.

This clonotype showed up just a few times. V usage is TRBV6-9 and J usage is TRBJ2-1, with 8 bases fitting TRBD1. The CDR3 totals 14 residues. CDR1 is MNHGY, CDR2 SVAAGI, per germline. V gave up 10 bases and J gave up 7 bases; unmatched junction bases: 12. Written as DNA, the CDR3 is TGTGCCATCCGGACAGGGATTAAAAGTAATGAGCAGTTCTTC. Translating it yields CAIRTGIKSNEQFF.

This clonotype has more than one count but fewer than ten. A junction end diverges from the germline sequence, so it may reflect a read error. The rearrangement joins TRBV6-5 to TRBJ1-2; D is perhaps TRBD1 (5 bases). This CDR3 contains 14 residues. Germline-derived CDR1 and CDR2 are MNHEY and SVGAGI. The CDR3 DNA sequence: TGTGCCAGCAGTTACTCGGGGCTGAGCCAAGTCGTCTACTTC. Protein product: CASSYSGLSQVVYF.

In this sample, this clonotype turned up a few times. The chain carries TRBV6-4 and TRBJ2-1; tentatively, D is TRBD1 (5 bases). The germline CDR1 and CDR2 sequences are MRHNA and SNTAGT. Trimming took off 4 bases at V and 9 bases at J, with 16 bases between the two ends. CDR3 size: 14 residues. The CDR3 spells CASSVSQGWGEQFF. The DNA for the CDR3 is TGTGCCAGCAGTGTCTCGCAGGGTTGGGGTGAGCAGTTCTTC.

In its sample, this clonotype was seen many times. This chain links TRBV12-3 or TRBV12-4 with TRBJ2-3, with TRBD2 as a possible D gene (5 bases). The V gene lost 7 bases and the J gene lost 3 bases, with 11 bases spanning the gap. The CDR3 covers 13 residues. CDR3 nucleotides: TGTGCCAGCACCCTAAGCGGAACAGATACGCAGTATTTT. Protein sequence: CASTLSGTDTQYF.

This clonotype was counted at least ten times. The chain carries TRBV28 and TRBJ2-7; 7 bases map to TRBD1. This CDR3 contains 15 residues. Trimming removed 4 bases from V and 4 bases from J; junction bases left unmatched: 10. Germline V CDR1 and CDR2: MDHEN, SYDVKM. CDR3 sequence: CASSSSYRGRYEQYF. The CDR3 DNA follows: TGTGCCAGCAGTTCCTCGTACAGGGGAAGATACGAGCAGTACTTC.

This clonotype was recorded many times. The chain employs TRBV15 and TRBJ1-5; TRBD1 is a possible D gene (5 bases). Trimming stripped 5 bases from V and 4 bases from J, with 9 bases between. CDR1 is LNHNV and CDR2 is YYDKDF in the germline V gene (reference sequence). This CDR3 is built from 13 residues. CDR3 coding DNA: TGTGCCACCAGCGGGGGAAAGAATCAGCCCCAGCATTTT. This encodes CATSGGKNQPQHF.